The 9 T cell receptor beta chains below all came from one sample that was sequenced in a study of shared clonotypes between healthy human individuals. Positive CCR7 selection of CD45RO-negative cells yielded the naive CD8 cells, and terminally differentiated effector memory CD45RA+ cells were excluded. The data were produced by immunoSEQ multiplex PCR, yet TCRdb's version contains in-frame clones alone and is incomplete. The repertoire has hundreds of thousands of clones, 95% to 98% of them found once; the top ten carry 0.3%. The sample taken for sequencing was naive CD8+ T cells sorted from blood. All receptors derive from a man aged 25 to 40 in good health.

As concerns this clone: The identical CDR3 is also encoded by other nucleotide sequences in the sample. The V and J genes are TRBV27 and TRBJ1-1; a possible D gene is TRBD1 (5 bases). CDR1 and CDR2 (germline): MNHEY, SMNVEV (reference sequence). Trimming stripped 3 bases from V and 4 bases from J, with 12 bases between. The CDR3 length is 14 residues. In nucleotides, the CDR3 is TGTGCCAGCAGTTTGGGGCAGGGCGGCACTGAAGCTTTCTTT. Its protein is CASSLGQGGTEAFF.

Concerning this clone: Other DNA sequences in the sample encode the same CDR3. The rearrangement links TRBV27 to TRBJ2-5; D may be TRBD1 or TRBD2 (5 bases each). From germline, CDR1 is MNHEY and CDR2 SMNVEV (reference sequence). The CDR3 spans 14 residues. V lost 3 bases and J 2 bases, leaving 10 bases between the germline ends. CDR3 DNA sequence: TGTGCCAGCAGTTTGCTGGGACCGCAAGAGACCCAGTACTTC. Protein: CASSLLGPQETQYF.

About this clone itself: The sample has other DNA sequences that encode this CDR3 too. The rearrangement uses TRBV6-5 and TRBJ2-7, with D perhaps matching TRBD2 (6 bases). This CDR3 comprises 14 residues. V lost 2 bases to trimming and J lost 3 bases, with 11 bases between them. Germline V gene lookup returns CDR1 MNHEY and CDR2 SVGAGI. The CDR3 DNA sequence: TGTGCCAGCAGTTACGGGGCGGGAAACTACGAGCAGTACTTC. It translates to CASSYGAGNYEQYF.

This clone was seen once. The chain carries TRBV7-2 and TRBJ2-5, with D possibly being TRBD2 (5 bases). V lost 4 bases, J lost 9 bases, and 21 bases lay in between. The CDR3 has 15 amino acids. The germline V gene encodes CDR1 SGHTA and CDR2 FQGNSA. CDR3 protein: CASSSPGLEFEAQYF. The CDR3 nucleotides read TGTGCCAGCAGCTCCCCCGGACTGGAGTTTGAGGCCCAGTACTTC.

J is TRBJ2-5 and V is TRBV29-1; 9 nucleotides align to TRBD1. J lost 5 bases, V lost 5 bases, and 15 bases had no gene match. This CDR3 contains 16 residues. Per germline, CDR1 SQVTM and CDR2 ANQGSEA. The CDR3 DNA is TGCAGCGTTTTCGGGGGACAGGGAGGGGAGTACGAGACCCAGTACTTC. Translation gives CSVFGGQGGEYETQYF. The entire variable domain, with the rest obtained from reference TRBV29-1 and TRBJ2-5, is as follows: SAVISQKPSRDICQRGTSLTIQCQVDSQVTMMFWYRQQPGQSLTLIATANQGSEATYESGFVIDKFPISRPNLTFSTLTVSNMSPEDSSIYLCSVFGGQGGEYETQYFGPGTRLLVL.

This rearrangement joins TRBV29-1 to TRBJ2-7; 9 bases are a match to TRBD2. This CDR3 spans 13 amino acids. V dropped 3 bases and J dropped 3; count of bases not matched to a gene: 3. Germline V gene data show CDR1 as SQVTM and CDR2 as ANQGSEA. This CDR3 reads CSVDPSGNYEQYF. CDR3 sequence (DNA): TGCAGCGTTGACCCTAGCGGGAACTACGAGCAGTACTTC.

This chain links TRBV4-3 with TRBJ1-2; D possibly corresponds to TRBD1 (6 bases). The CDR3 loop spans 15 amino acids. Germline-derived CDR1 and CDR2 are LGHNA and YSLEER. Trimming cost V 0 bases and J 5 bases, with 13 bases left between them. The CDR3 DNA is TGCGCCAGCAGCCAAGATGGACAGTCAGATTATGGCTACACCTTC. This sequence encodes CASSQDGQSDYGYTF.

The chain's CDR3 is CASAPGLASYEQYF. The CDR3 DNA sequence: TGTGCCAGCGCCCCGGGACTTGCATCCTACGAGCAGTACTTC. This rearrangement joins TRBV27 to TRBJ2-7, with D perhaps TRBD2 (6 bases). The CDR3 contains 14 residues. The V gene's germline CDR1 is MNHEY and CDR2 SMNVEV (reference sequence). V lost 8 bases and J lost 1, with 15 bases in between.

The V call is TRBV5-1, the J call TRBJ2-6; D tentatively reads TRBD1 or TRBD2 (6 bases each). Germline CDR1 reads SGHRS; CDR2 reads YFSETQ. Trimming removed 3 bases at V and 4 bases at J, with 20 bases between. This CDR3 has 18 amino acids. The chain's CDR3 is CASSSGRPGALGANVLTF. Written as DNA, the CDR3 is TGCGCCAGCAGCTCCGGCCGTCCGGGGGCGCTGGGGGCCAACGTCCTGACTTTC. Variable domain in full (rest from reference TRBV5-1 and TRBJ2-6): KAGVTQTPRYLIKTRGQQVTLSCSPISGHRSVSWYQQTPGQGLQFLFEYFSETQRNKGNFPGRFSGRQFSNSRSEMNVSTLELGDSALYLCASSSGRPGALGANVLTFGAGSRLTVL.